The 23 T cell receptor beta chains below were found in one sample sequenced in a study of early T cells in non-severe SARS-CoV-2 infection. MiXCR, applied by TCRdb to the 5' RACE reads, yields one record per CDR3 protein. The repertoire has some 50,000 distinct CDR3 sequences, about 9.7% of them found once; the top ten carry 4.2%. The material sequenced was whole blood. Source of these receptors: an adult who was a healthcare worker with PCR-confirmed SARS-CoV-2 infection or an uninfected control (not recorded which).

V gene TRBV6-2 or TRBV6-3 combines with J gene TRBJ2-3, with D uncertain. V was cut by 7 bases and J by 2 bases, with 7 bases left in between. The CDR3 extends over 12 amino acids. Looked up from germline, CDR1 is MNHEY and CDR2 is SVGEGT. The CDR3 here is CASKKTTDTQYF. The CDR3 nucleotides are TGTGCCAGCAAGAAAACCACAGATACGCAGTATTTT.

This clonotype was counted a few times. The chain joins TRBV20-1 to TRBJ2-7, with no clear D. Germline CDR1 DFQATT, CDR2 SNEGSKA (reference sequence). CDR3 length: 13 residues. V lost 6 bases, J lost 2 bases, and 14 bases lay in between. Here the CDR3 DNA reads TGCAGTGCCGCGAAAGACGTTGCCTACGAGCAGTACTTC. It yields the protein CSAAKDVAYEQYF.

This clonotype was observed many times. The CDR3 loop is CASSTQGRGVNNEQFF. Written as DNA, the CDR3 is TGTGCCAGCAGCACACAGGGGCGCGGGGTGAACAATGAGCAGTTCTTC. V gene TRBV5-4 combines with J gene TRBJ2-1; D might be TRBD1 (7 bases). There are 16 residues in the CDR3. V lost 4 bases and J lost 5, with 19 bases in between. The V gene's germline CDR1 is SGHNT and CDR2 YYREEE (reference sequence).

This CDR3 reads CASSPPPTGFLSYEQYF. The CDR3, as DNA: TGTGCCAGCAGCCCTCCCCCGACAGGGTTTTTATCCTACGAGCAGTACTTC. The rearrangement joins TRBV11-2 to TRBJ2-7; TRBD1 agrees at 7 bases. Germline lookup yields CDR1 SGHAT and CDR2 FQNNGV. The length of the CDR3 is 17 residues. The trim removed 5 bases at V and 1 base at J, leaving 14 bases unmatched.

This clonotype was seen at least ten times. This chain uses TRBV7-8 with TRBJ1-2; 9 bases align to TRBD1. V was pared by 9 bases and J by 8 bases, with 19 bases of the junction left unmatched. The CDR3 consists of 16 residues. Germline assignment: CDR1 SGHVS and CDR2 FQNEAQ. The CDR3 spells CASGPAGTGFVEGYTF. The DNA of the CDR3 is TGTGCCAGTGGTCCGGCGGGGACAGGGTTTGTGGAGGGCTACACCTTC.

The table lists this clonotype with many counts. This chain uses TRBV11-3 with TRBJ2-3; TRBD1 aligns across 7 bases. From germline, CDR1 is SGHNT and CDR2 YENEEA. The CDR3 consists of 14 residues. V lost 1 base to trimming and J lost 4 bases; unmatched junction nucleotides: 2. The CDR3 nucleotides are TGTGCCAGCAGCTTAGGAGGGGGCGCAGATACGCAGTATTTT. Amino acids: CASSLGGGADTQYF.

This clonotype was observed a handful of times. J is TRBJ1-6 and V is TRBV9; 9 bases fit TRBD1. Germline V gene sequence: CDR1 SGDLS, CDR2 YYNGEE. This CDR3 contains 14 residues. The J segment lost 10 bases and the V segment lost 4 bases, leaving 6 bases of the junction unmatched. The CDR3 sequence: CASSTDRGRSPLHF. The CDR3 DNA reads as TGTGCCAGCAGCACGGACAGGGGCAGGTCACCCCTCCACTTT.

This clonotype was observed many times. The rearrangement uses TRBV7-2 and TRBJ2-7, with 10 bases that match TRBD2. The CDR3 length is 16 residues. V lost 1 base to trimming and J lost 4 bases; unmatched junction nucleotides: 7. Germline lookup yields CDR1 SGHTA and CDR2 FQGNSA. This CDR3 reads CASSLDSGLAVYEQYF. Written as DNA, the CDR3 is TGTGCCAGCAGCTTAGATTCAGGACTAGCGGTATACGAGCAGTACTTC.

This clonotype has more than one count but fewer than ten. The rearrangement links TRBV7-2 to TRBJ2-3, with TRBD1 as a possible D gene (5 bases). With 1 base removed from V and 4 bases from J, the gap between germline ends came to 9 bases. The CDR3 is made up of 14 amino acids. Germline loops: CDR1 SGHTA, CDR2 FQGNSA. For the CDR3, the DNA is TGTGCCAGCAGCTTAGGACAGATCGCAGATACGCAGTATTTT. Its translation is CASSLGQIADTQYF.

In its sample, this clonotype was seen many times. The rearrangement uses TRBV11-2 and TRBJ2-1; maybe TRBD1 (6 bases). Germline V gene data show CDR1 as SGHAT and CDR2 as FQNNGV. Trimming took off 2 bases at V and 7 bases at J, with 15 bases between the two ends. The CDR3 covers 15 residues. CDR3 sequence (DNA): TGTGCCAGCAGCTTATTTCTACCTCAGGGGAATGAGCAGTTCTTC. This translates into CASSLFLPQGNEQFF.

CDR3 loop: CASIPRGPSSYNEQFF. For the CDR3, the DNA is TGTGCCAGCATTCCAAGAGGACCAAGCTCCTACAATGAGCAGTTCTTC. The rearrangement links TRBV27 to TRBJ2-1; D uncertain. The germline gives CDR1 MNHEY, CDR2 SMNVEV (reference sequence). This CDR3 comprises 16 residues. V was pared by 7 bases and J by 0 bases, with 16 bases between.

This clonotype was detected ten times or more. The chain couples TRBV2 to TRBJ2-2, with TRBD1 matching over 11 bases. Germline V lookup: CDR1 SNHLY, CDR2 FYNNEI. The CDR3 consists of 15 residues. Trimming removed 6 bases from V and 5 bases from J; junction bases left unmatched: 5. The chain's CDR3 is CASSPGQGGTGELFF. The DNA of the CDR3 is TGTGCCAGCAGCCCGGGACAGGGGGGTACCGGGGAGCTGTTTTTT.

The table lists this clonotype with many counts. This chain uses TRBV25-1 with TRBJ2-7; D may be TRBD2 (5 bases). Per the germline V gene, CDR1 is MGHDK and CDR2 is SYGVNS. The ends were cut back, 2 bases at V and 2 bases at J, with 7 bases in the middle. The CDR3 covers 13 residues. The DNA of the CDR3 is TGTGCCAGCAGTGAACCCGGGACCTACGAGCAGTACTTC. Amino acids: CASSEPGTYEQYF.

This clonotype was observed many times. The chain has TRBV7-2 and TRBJ1-1; no firm D call. V dropped 1 base and J dropped 2 bases, with 8 bases sitting between them. Germline V CDR1 and CDR2: SGHTA, FQGNSA. This CDR3 is 14 amino acids long. The DNA of the CDR3 is TGTGCCAGCAGCTTAGGCTATGTAAACACTGAAGCTTTCTTT. Translation gives CASSLGYVNTEAFF.

The J gene is TRBJ1-4, the V gene TRBV27; 10 nucleotides line up with TRBD1. V shed 0 bases and J 3 bases; nucleotides not matched to a gene: 4. The CDR3 covers 17 residues. The germline gives CDR1 MNHEY, CDR2 SMNVEV (reference sequence). In DNA form, the CDR3 reads TGTGCCAGCAGTTTATCAGGGACAGGGGTGGCTAATGAAAAACTGTTTTTT. It is translated as CASSLSGTGVANEKLFF.

In this sample, this clonotype turned up many times. This chain joins TRBV10-3 and TRBJ2-7; no clear D gene. Germline V lookup: CDR1 ENHRY, CDR2 SYGVKD. CDR3 length: 15 residues. Trimming took 0 bases from V and 7 from J, leaving 16 bases between them. CDR3 nucleotides: TGTGCCATCAGTGAGTCGGCTCGGCAGGTGGGGGAGCAGTACTTC. Residues: CAISESARQVGEQYF.

This clonotype was counted ten times or more. The rearrangement joins TRBV18 to TRBJ2-1, with D perhaps being TRBD1 or TRBD2 (6 bases each). Germline CDR1 reads KGHSH; CDR2 reads LQKENI. Trimming took off 3 bases at V and 6 bases at J, with 18 bases between the two ends. This CDR3 is 16 amino acids long. DNA of the CDR3: TGTGCCAGCTCACCCAATACGGGGGCCATCGGCAATGAGCAGTTCTTC. Its translation is CASSPNTGAIGNEQFF.

This clonotype appeared many times. The chain has TRBV7-9 and TRBJ2-2; D is undetermined. CDR1 and CDR2 (germline): SEHNR, FQNEAQ (reference sequence). This CDR3 contains 13 residues. V was clipped by 6 bases and J by 5 bases, with 10 bases between them. The CDR3 region is CASSSLLTGELFF. The CDR3, as DNA: TGTGCCAGCAGTTCATTATTAACCGGGGAGCTGTTTTTT. Full variable domain (outside the CDR3, taken from reference TRBV7-9 and TRBJ2-2): DTGVSQNPRHKITKRGQNVTFRCDPISEHNRLYWYRQTLGQGPEFLTYFQNEAQLEKSRLLSDRFSAERPKGSFSTLEIQRTEQGDSAMYLCASSSLLTGELFFGEGSRLTVL.

This chain connects TRBV2 to TRBJ1-1; no clear D. The CDR3 is made up of 12 amino acids. CDR1 and CDR2 from the germline V gene are SNHLY and FYNNEI. Deletions cut 3 bases from V and 10 bases from J, with 12 bases between. CDR3 amino acids: CASSDDGSRAFF. CDR3 nucleotides: TGTGCCAGCAGTGACGACGGGTCAAGAGCTTTCTTT.

This clonotype showed up many times. The CDR3 reads CSVEGGNEQYF. Here the CDR3 DNA reads TGCAGCGTTGAAGGAGGGAACGAGCAGTACTTC. The chain links TRBV29-1 to TRBJ2-7; tentatively, D is TRBD2 (5 bases). Trimming pared 1 base from V and 5 bases from J, leaving 6 bases between. The CDR3 has 11 amino acids. CDR1 is SQVTM and CDR2 is ANQGSEA in the germline V gene.

This clonotype was recorded once. The chain carries TRBV12-3 or TRBV12-4 and TRBJ2-5, with 10 bases identical to TRBD1. V was clipped by 7 bases and J by 5 bases; unmatched bases: 10. This CDR3 has 15 residues. CDR3 nucleotides: TGTGCCAGCACCATAGGGACAGGGGATTACGAGACCCAGTACTTC. Translating gives CASTIGTGDYETQYF.

This clonotype was counted many times. The rearrangement uses TRBV7-3 and TRBJ2-1; 8 nucleotides line up with TRBD2. Looked up from germline, CDR1 is SGHTA and CDR2 is FQGTGA. The trim removed 2 bases at V and 6 bases at J, leaving 3 bases unmatched. This CDR3 has 14 residues. The CDR3 loop is CASSLYGGVNEQFF. The CDR3 DNA reads TGTGCCAGCAGCTTATACGGGGGGGTCAATGAGCAGTTCTTC.

This clonotype was counted between two and nine times. As DNA, the CDR3 is TGTGCCAGCAGCCAGGACGGCCCACAACAGGGTGGGGAGCAGTACTTC. Amino acids: CASSQDGPQQGGEQYF. The chain carries TRBV7-6 and TRBJ2-7, with D possibly being TRBD1 (6 bases). Germline V gives CDR1 SGHVS, CDR2 FNYEAQ. V shed 5 bases and J shed 7 bases, with 24 bases lying between them. The CDR3 extends over 16 amino acids.